These 18 T cell receptor beta chains came from one sample sequenced in a study of naive and memory T cell subsets. Overall study results and limits: Especially in CD8 cells, naive repertoires contained a few larger clonotypes, possibly CD45RA-re-expressing memory cells.

Their target antigens are unknown. The beta constant-region primer was an equimolar mix of two oligonucleotides covering TRBC1 and TRBC2. The ligated cDNA underwent four PCR rounds using SP2 and nested alpha and beta constant-region primers. One entry per CDR3 protein results from TCRdb running MiXCR on the UMI-ligation and nested PCR reads. The data show about 150,000 distinct CDR3 sequences, approximately 22% seen once. Sequencing input: naive CD4+ T cells from blood. The origin of the receptors is a human donor in good health.

The chain carries TRBV7-9 and TRBJ2-7; D gene ambiguous. From germline, CDR1 is SEHNR and CDR2 FQNEAQ (reference sequence). V lost 5 bases to trimming and J lost 5 bases, with 22 bases between them. This CDR3 contains 16 residues. The CDR3 nucleotides are TGTGCCAGCAGCCCTAAGGCAGGAGACGGCAGACACGAGCAGTACTTC. Encoded protein: CASSPKAGDGRHEQYF.

This clonotype has a handful of counts. The V and J genes are TRBV20-1 and TRBJ1-2; 10 nucleotides match TRBD1. This CDR3 is built from 15 residues. CDR1 DFQATT and CDR2 SNEGSKA come from the germline V gene (reference sequence). The V segment lost 0 bases and the J segment 10 bases; nucleotides outside the gene matches: 11. The CDR3 sequence: CSARDGRGQGSPYTF. The CDR3 nucleotides read TGCAGTGCTAGAGATGGCCGGGGACAGGGGAGTCCCTACACCTTC.

This clonotype was seen a few times. The chain recombines TRBV20-1 with TRBJ2-7; 7 bases are shared with TRBD1. The CDR3 length is 14 residues. Unmatched junction bases numbered 11, after V lost 5 bases and J lost 4 bases. CDR1 DFQATT and CDR2 SNEGSKA come from the germline V gene (reference sequence). The CDR3 DNA reads as TGCAGTGCTGAAAGCCGGACAGGAGCATACGAGCAGTACTTC. Translated: CSAESRTGAYEQYF.

This clonotype occurred many times. V usage is TRBV6-4 and J usage is TRBJ2-1, with a possible D match to TRBD2 (6 bases). The CDR3 spans 13 residues. Trimming cost V 5 bases and J 10 bases, with 15 bases left between them. Germline V gene lookup returns CDR1 MRHNA and CDR2 SNTAGT. CDR3 sequence reads: CASSTGGGGEQFF. CDR3 sequence (DNA): TGTGCCAGCAGTACCGGGGGAGGCGGGGAGCAGTTCTTC.

This clonotype has more than one count but fewer than ten. CDR3 DNA: TGTGCCAGCAGTTACGGGGTGGAAGGGGCCAATGAGCAGTTCTTC. It encodes CASSYGVEGANEQFF. The chain joins TRBV6-6 to TRBJ2-1; TRBD1 is a possible D gene (5 bases). This CDR3 region has 15 residues. V lost 2 bases and J 6 bases, leaving 14 bases between the germline ends. Germline V CDR1 and CDR2: MNHNY, SVGAGI (reference sequence).

There are a few counts of this clonotype. This rearrangement joins TRBV12-3 or TRBV12-4 to TRBJ2-1, with 12 positions matching TRBD2. The V gene end was trimmed by 4 bases and the J gene end by 7 bases; junction bases not matched to a gene: 8. The CDR3 spans 16 residues. CDR3: CASSSWGTSGSNEQFF. CDR3 coding DNA: TGTGCCAGCAGTTCCTGGGGGACTAGCGGGTCAAATGAGCAGTTCTTC.

The chain combines TRBV11-2 with TRBJ1-2; 7 bases map to TRBD1. Trimming cost V 3 bases and J 3 bases; bases outside gene matches: 1. Germline V gene data show CDR1 as SGHAT and CDR2 as FQNNGV. The CDR3 totals 13 residues. The CDR3 spells CASSLGQYYGYTF. In nucleotides, the CDR3 is TGTGCCAGCAGCTTGGGACAGTACTATGGCTACACCTTC.

At least ten counts were recorded for this clonotype. The rearrangement uses TRBV4-3 and TRBJ2-1; D is unclear. This CDR3 comprises 18 residues. Trimming removed 3 bases at V and 2 bases at J, with 20 bases between. The germline gives CDR1 LGHNA, CDR2 YSLEER. The CDR3 bases are TGCGCCAGCAGCCATCGAATCCAGGAAATAGGGACCTACAATGAGCAGTTCTTC. Its protein is CASSHRIQEIGTYNEQFF.

The V call is TRBV6-2 or TRBV6-3, the J call TRBJ2-2, with D perhaps TRBD2 (6 bases). Germline V gene lookup returns CDR1 MNHEY and CDR2 SVGEGT. The CDR3 spans 15 residues. V was trimmed by 2 bases and J by 2 bases, leaving 9 bases between them. The CDR3 DNA is TGTGCCAGCAGTTACGCTAGCGTTAACACCGGGGAGCTGTTTTTT. Translation gives CASSYASVNTGELFF.

This clonotype was recorded many times. The chain has TRBV7-2 and TRBJ2-5; the D gene could be TRBD1 or TRBD2 (5 bases each). Per the germline V gene, CDR1 is SGHTA and CDR2 is FQGNSA. CDR3 length: 13 residues. Trimming removed 4 bases from V and 2 bases from J, with 8 bases in between. The CDR3 sequence: CASSSGQQETQYF. In nucleotides, the CDR3 is TGTGCCAGCAGCTCGGGGCAGCAAGAGACCCAGTACTTC.

This clonotype has ten or more counts. This chain links TRBV20-1 with TRBJ2-7; D ambiguous. The CDR3 is 14 amino acids. CDR1 DFQATT and CDR2 SNEGSKA come from the germline V gene (reference sequence). In DNA, the CDR3 is TGCAGCGCCACCTTAGGACGGGTCTCCTACGAGCAGTACTTC. Translating gives CSATLGRVSYEQYF.

This chain joins TRBV5-1 and TRBJ1-1; TRBD1 might be the D (5 bases). Trimming removed 2 bases from V and 4 bases from J, with 12 bases in between. The CDR3 extends over 14 amino acids. Germline CDR1 is SGHRS and CDR2 is YFSETQ. CDR3 protein: CASSFGAGATEAFF. In DNA, the CDR3 is TGCGCCAGCAGCTTCGGGGCCGGGGCCACTGAAGCTTTCTTT.

This clonotype was recorded many times. CDR3: CASSLLGGSETQYF. The DNA for the CDR3 is TGTGCCAGCAGTTTACTGGGGGGCTCGGAGACCCAGTACTTC. The gene calls are TRBV12-3 or TRBV12-4 and TRBJ2-5; possibly TRBD1 or TRBD2 for D (6 bases each). Trimming took 2 bases from V and 5 from J, leaving 12 bases between them. The CDR3 extends over 14 amino acids.

This clonotype showed up just a few times. The chain employs TRBV28 and TRBJ1-2; perhaps TRBD1 as D (6 bases). Germline V gives CDR1 MDHEN, CDR2 SYDVKM. The V end lost 5 bases, the J end lost 7 bases, and 11 bases lay between the germline ends. This CDR3 is built from 12 residues. CDR3 protein: CASSLGQFGYTF. Written as DNA, the CDR3 is TGTGCCAGCAGTCTTGGACAGTTTGGCTACACCTTC.

This clonotype was counted ten times or more. This chain joins TRBV7-6 and TRBJ2-3, with D perhaps TRBD1 (6 bases). Germline V gives CDR1 SGHVS, CDR2 FNYEAQ. The CDR3 length is 15 residues. Between the trimmed V and J ends, which lost 5 bases and 6 bases, there was a span of 18 bases. The CDR3: CASSPDSRAFDTQYF. For the CDR3, the DNA is TGTGCCAGCAGCCCGGACAGCCGGGCATTCGATACGCAGTATTTT.

This clonotype was recorded a few times. V gene TRBV12-3 or TRBV12-4 combines with J gene TRBJ2-2; no reliable D call. Trimming took 4 bases from V and 5 from J, leaving 8 bases between them. This CDR3 region has 13 residues. In DNA form, the CDR3 reads TGTGCCAGCAGTTCACGGGTAACCGGGGAGCTGTTTTTT. Translated: CASSSRVTGELFF.

Ten or more counts support this clonotype. The chain has TRBV18 and TRBJ2-1; D is possibly TRBD1 or TRBD2 (5 bases each). Trimming took 5 bases from V and 10 from J, leaving 18 bases between them. The CDR3 is made up of 14 amino acids. Germline V gene lookup returns CDR1 KGHSH and CDR2 LQKENI. The CDR3 region is CASSVAVGAGEQFF. The CDR3 DNA reads TGTGCCAGCTCAGTAGCAGTCGGGGCAGGGGAGCAGTTCTTC.

This clonotype was seen a handful of times. This chain links TRBV18 with TRBJ2-6, with TRBD1 as a possible D gene (5 bases). Germline V lookup: CDR1 KGHSH, CDR2 LQKENI. Trimming took off 6 bases at V and 2 bases at J, with 14 bases between the two ends. CDR3 length equals 16 residues. CDR3 residues: CASSRPQGTGANVLTF. The DNA for the CDR3 is TGTGCCAGCTCCCGCCCCCAGGGTACTGGGGCCAACGTCCTGACTTTC.